This T cell receptor beta chain stems from a study of CXCR3-negative and CXCR3-positive naive CD8 T cells. Study-wide context: Total TRB output reached around 150 million reads, about 1.5 +/- 0.3 million per library. Study-wide results and limits: More hydrophobic TRB CDR3s occurred in CXCR3-positive than in CXCR3-negative naive cells. Naive subsets expressed similar surface CD5; TRB CDR3 features served to infer TCR strength. For naive cells, CXCR3-negative and CXCR3-positive subsets had similar TRBV-TRBJ usage; for memory cells, usage differed.

In the case of this clonotype: Its specificity is unknown.

The TRB cDNA libraries were prepared by 5' RACE with UMI labels. TCRdb re-called the 5' RACE reads, yielding one record per CDR3 amino acid sequence without DNA. The ten top clones account for 0.49%, within a sample of over 150,000 distinct CDR3 sequences. This CDR3 is 13 amino acids long. CDR1 is SSHAT and CDR2 is FNYEAQ in the germline V gene (reference sequence). The clonotype was recovered from a human donor in good health. Some clones in this sample may be carry-over from other donors' samples. V and J are TRBV7-7 and TRBJ2-7; the D call of TRBD1 rests on TCRdb alone, since no DNA is present to check it. Sequencing was performed on naive CXCR3+ CD8+ T cells from blood. Subset defined: CD45RO-CCR7+CD27+CD95- naive CD8+ T cells expressing CXCR3 (TNR3+). The CDR3 sequence is CASSEVAGYEQYF. Variable domain in full (rest from reference TRBV7-7 and TRBJ2-7): GAGVSQSPRYKVTKRGQDVTLRCDPISSHATLYWYQQALGQGPEFLTYFNYEAQPDKSGLPSDRFSAERPEGSISTLTIQRTEQRDSAMYRCASSEVAGYEQYFGPGTRLTVT.